One sample yielded the 26 T cell receptor beta chains listed below, sequenced in a study of control samples from healthy donors and cancer patients. The protocol was immunoSEQ multiplex PCR, while the TCRdb copy is restricted to in-frame clones and leaves out a portion. The repertoire has about 120,000 clones, about 91% of them found once; the top ten carry 3.4%. What was sequenced was blood. Receptor source: a man aged 35-49 years in good health.

The chain couples TRBV7-9 to TRBJ1-6; TRBD1 might be the D (5 bases). This CDR3 has 17 amino acids. Germline lookup yields CDR1 SEHNR and CDR2 FQNEAQ (reference sequence). The germline V and J ends were trimmed by 5 bases and 5 bases, with 19 bases remaining between them. The DNA for the CDR3 is TGTGCCAGCAGCGTTTTAAGCACCCTGGGGGATAATTCACCCCTCCACTTT. This codes for CASSVLSTLGDNSPLHF.

This clone was seen repeatedly, ten times or more. J is TRBJ2-2 and V is TRBV3-1 (or the pseudogene TRBV3-2), with 16 bases aligning to TRBD2. J was trimmed by 1 base and V by 3 bases; bases with no gene match: 5. Germline loops: CDR1 LGHDT, CDR2 YNNKEL (reference sequence). The CDR3 length is 19 residues. The CDR3 is CASSHGTSGGAVNTGELFF. The CDR3 coding sequence is TGTGCCAGCAGCCATGGGACTAGCGGGGGGGCCGTGAACACCGGGGAGCTGTTTTTT.

The genes are TRBV5-6 and TRBJ1-2; a possible D gene is TRBD1 (5 bases). The germline gives CDR1 SGHDT, CDR2 YYEEEE. The CDR3 extends over 14 amino acids. V lost 4 bases to trimming and J lost 1 base, with 11 bases between them. CDR3 DNA sequence: TGTGCCAGCAGCCGCAGGGATTATAACTATGGCTACACCTTC. Its protein is CASSRRDYNYGYTF.

This sequence joins TRBV6-1 and TRBJ1-4; 10 positions agree with TRBD1. The CDR3 extends over 19 amino acids. Trimming cost V 4 bases and J 5 bases; bases outside gene matches: 16. Germline-derived CDR1 and CDR2 are MNHNS and SASEGT. The CDR3 protein is CASSGGTGDWVASNEKLFF. In DNA form, the CDR3 reads TGTGCCAGCAGTGGGGGGACAGGGGATTGGGTGGCGTCGAATGAAAAACTGTTTTTT.

The J gene is TRBJ1-5, the V gene TRBV2, with D possibly matching TRBD1 (5 bases). Germline V gives CDR1 SNHLY, CDR2 FYNNEI. This CDR3 has 14 amino acids. Deletions cut 2 bases from V and 6 bases from J, with 11 bases between. The CDR3 sequence is CASSEWTSGQPQHF. For the CDR3, the DNA is TGTGCCAGCAGTGAATGGACAAGTGGTCAGCCCCAGCATTTT.

The V and J genes are TRBV5-4 and TRBJ1-5; D perhaps matches TRBD1 (5 bases). The CDR3 sequence is 15 residues long. Germline CDR1 and CDR2: SGHNT and YYREEE (reference sequence). Trimming shortened V by 0 bases and J by 7 bases, and 14 bases separated the two germline ends. The CDR3 loop is CASSLAPGAGQPQHF. The CDR3 DNA follows: TGTGCCAGCAGCTTGGCACCTGGGGCTGGACAGCCCCAGCATTTT.

The V gene is TRBV5-1, the J gene TRBJ2-5; TRBD1 agrees at 7 bases. J lost 2 bases, V lost 3 bases, and 10 bases had no gene match. Germline V gene data show CDR1 as SGHRS and CDR2 as YFSETQ. This CDR3 contains 16 residues. The CDR3 region is CASSSSTGLGQETQYF. For the CDR3, the DNA is TGCGCCAGCAGCTCGTCGACAGGGTTGGGGCAAGAGACCCAGTACTTC.

The V gene is TRBV6-1, the J gene TRBJ2-1; 7 nucleotides align to TRBD1. Germline V CDR1 and CDR2: MNHNS, SASEGT. This CDR3 is 13 amino acids long. V lost 3 bases and J lost 5; bases outside the gene matches: 1. CDR3 in DNA: TGTGCCAGCAGTGAGGGACAGAACAATGAGCAGTTCTTC. Protein product: CASSEGQNNEQFF.

The table lists this clone with a count of one. The V call is TRBV7-9, the J call TRBJ2-1; 7 bases match TRBD1. Losses at the gene ends were 8 bases for V and 3 bases for J; bases not matched to a gene: 7. The CDR3 is 14 amino acids. Per the germline V gene, CDR1 is SEHNR and CDR2 is FQNEAQ (reference sequence). For the CDR3, the DNA is TGTGCCAGCGGTAGGGGGACAGACTACAATGAGCAGTTCTTC. Translated: CASGRGTDYNEQFF.

The chain is built from TRBV6-5 and TRBJ1-2; 8 bases fit TRBD1. The germline V gene has CDR1 MNHEY and CDR2 SVGAGI. The CDR3 has 14 amino acids. J gave up 7 bases and V 4 bases, and 8 bases lay outside the gene matches. CDR3 protein: CASSSRDRLFGYTF. The CDR3 coding sequence is TGTGCCAGCAGTTCCCGGGACAGGTTGTTTGGCTACACCTTC.

This clone turned up a few times. The chain uses TRBV19 and TRBJ1-3; no firm D call. Germline assignment: CDR1 LNHDA and CDR2 SQIVND (reference sequence). V shed 7 bases and J shed 0 bases, with 13 bases lying between them. This CDR3 region has 15 residues. The CDR3, as DNA: TGTGCCAGTACTAATCAGGCCCTCTCTGGAAACACCATATATTTT. It is translated as CASTNQALSGNTIYF.

CDR3 in DNA: TGTGCCACCAGTGGGGCAGGGAACTATGGCTACACCTTC. The encoded protein is CATSGAGNYGYTF. The chain links TRBV24-1 to TRBJ1-2; D might be TRBD1 (5 bases). Trimming cost V 5 bases and J 2 bases, with 8 bases left between them. CDR1 is KGHDR and CDR2 is SFDVKD in the germline V gene. This CDR3 spans 13 amino acids.

The V call is TRBV10-2, the J call TRBJ1-1; D perhaps matches TRBD1 (5 bases). V shed 9 bases and J shed 5 bases, with 16 bases lying between them. In germline, CDR1 is WSHSY, CDR2 SAAADI. This CDR3 comprises 13 residues. The CDR3 region is CASSIAGGTEAFF. The CDR3 nucleotides read TGCGCCAGTAGTATCGCGGGGGGAACTGAAGCTTTCTTT.

The chain uses TRBV28 and TRBJ1-5, with a tentative D call TRBD1 (5 bases). Trimming stripped 8 bases from V and 0 bases from J, with 5 bases between. The CDR3 runs to 12 residues. Per germline, CDR1 MDHEN and CDR2 SYDVKM. DNA of the CDR3: TGTGCCAGCGGGGGTAGCAATCAGCCCCAGCATTTT. The encoded protein is CASGGSNQPQHF.

CDR3 loop: CASSQRRDRSGGNTIYF. The DNA of the CDR3 is TGTGCCAGCAGCCAGAGACGGGACCGATCGGGCGGAAACACCATATATTTT. The chain combines TRBV3-1 (or the pseudogene TRBV3-2) with TRBJ1-3, with D possibly TRBD1 on 5 matching bases. Germline CDR1 reads LGHDT; CDR2 reads YNNKEL (reference sequence). Trimming left V 3 bases short and J 4 bases short, with 19 bases between. This CDR3 comprises 17 residues.

The genes are TRBV5-4 and TRBJ2-2; possible D gene TRBD2, 6 bases. The germline V gene has CDR1 SGHNT and CDR2 YYREEE (reference sequence). There are 15 residues in the CDR3. Trimming stripped 0 bases from V and 3 bases from J, with 9 bases between. The CDR3 region is CASSLGGVDTGELFF. The DNA for the CDR3 is TGTGCCAGCAGCTTGGGGGGGGTAGACACCGGGGAGCTGTTTTTT.

This clone was counted a single time. This chain joins TRBV30 and TRBJ1-3; no clear D. The CDR3 has 12 residues. The germline gives CDR1 GTSNPN, CDR2 SVGIG (reference sequence). Trimming left V 0 bases short and J 8 bases short, with 8 bases between. The CDR3 nucleotides read TGTGCCTGGAGTGTACGTGGGGACACCATATATTTT. Translation: CAWSVRGDTIYF.

The V gene is TRBV7-9, the J gene TRBJ1-2; tentatively, D is TRBD1 (5 bases). The CDR3 totals 13 residues. Germline V lookup: CDR1 SEHNR, CDR2 FQNEAQ (reference sequence). V gave up 5 bases and J gave up 8 bases, with 15 bases separating them. This chain's CDR3 is CASSPSGTWGYTF. CDR3 sequence (DNA): TGTGCCAGCAGCCCAAGTGGGACTTGGGGCTACACCTTC.

V usage is TRBV3-1 (or the pseudogene TRBV3-2) and J usage is TRBJ2-1, with unresolved D. V was trimmed by 0 bases and J by 10 bases, leaving 13 bases between them. This CDR3 is 14 amino acids long. Germline V lookup: CDR1 LGHDT, CDR2 YNNKEL (reference sequence). CDR3: CASSQEIGSREQFF. The CDR3 nucleotides read TGTGCCAGCAGCCAAGAGATCGGGTCACGGGAGCAGTTCTTC.

V is TRBV5-1 and J is TRBJ1-1, with D possibly matching TRBD1 (5 bases). From germline, CDR1 is SGHRS and CDR2 YFSETQ. This CDR3 is 14 amino acids long. V lost 4 bases, J lost 4 bases, and 14 bases lay in between. This CDR3 reads CASSGDGLATEAFF. As DNA, the CDR3 is TGCGCCAGCAGCGGGGACGGTCTAGCCACTGAAGCTTTCTTT.

This clone has only one observation. The chain has TRBV10-2 and TRBJ1-5; 8 bases fit TRBD1. There are 13 residues in the CDR3. V trimming: 6 bases; J trimming: 3 bases; junction bases outside the gene matches: 1. Germline V gene lookup returns CDR1 WSHSY and CDR2 SAAADI. CDR3 amino acids: CASRGQDNQPQHF. CDR3 bases: TGCGCCAGCAGGGGACAGGACAATCAGCCCCAGCATTTT.

The table lists this clone with a few counts. V is TRBV13 and J is TRBJ2-7; 8 nucleotides match TRBD1. J was trimmed by 4 bases and V by 1 base; bases with no gene match: 6. The CDR3 runs to 15 residues. Germline V lookup: CDR1 PRHDT, CDR2 FYEKMQ (reference sequence). The CDR3 loop reads CASSLDWTGPYEQYF. DNA for the CDR3: TGTGCCAGCAGCTTAGATTGGACAGGGCCTTACGAGCAGTACTTC.

Only one count was recorded for this clone. V gene TRBV25-1 combines with J gene TRBJ1-1, with D maybe TRBD1 (6 bases). The CDR3 is 18 amino acids. V dropped 10 bases and J dropped 0 bases, with 27 bases sitting between them. Germline V gene data show CDR1 as MGHDK and CDR2 as SYGVNS. The CDR3 DNA reads as TGTGCCACCCCAAAAAGGGGGGGGCGCGATATATTGAACACTGAAGCTTTCTTT. Translating gives CATPKRGGRDILNTEAFF.

The chain combines TRBV9 with TRBJ2-3, with D perhaps matching TRBD2 (6 bases). The CDR3 has 15 residues. Between the trimmed V and J ends, which lost 4 bases and 3 bases, there was a span of 15 bases. The germline gives CDR1 SGDLS, CDR2 YYNGEE. The chain's CDR3 is CASSSSGTSTDTQYF. The CDR3 DNA reads TGTGCCAGCAGCTCATCCGGGACTTCGACAGATACGCAGTATTTT.

The CDR3 sequence is CASSWRGYSTDTQYF. CDR3 DNA sequence: TGTGCCAGCAGCTGGCGGGGGTATAGCACAGATACGCAGTATTTT. The chain recombines TRBV13 with TRBJ2-3; TRBD2 matches at 7 bases. Germline values: CDR1 PRHDT, CDR2 FYEKMQ (reference sequence). The CDR3 is 15 residues long. With V trimmed by 4 bases and J by 0 bases, 4 bases remained unmatched.

V gene TRBV6-1 combines with J gene TRBJ1-4; D call uncertain. Trimming removed 2 bases at V and 8 bases at J, with 12 bases between. The germline CDR1 and CDR2 sequences are MNHNS and SASEGT. This CDR3 region has 14 residues. CDR3 bases: TGTGCCAGCAGTGAAATGGGTTTTGGCGAAAAACTGTTTTTT. This translates into CASSEMGFGEKLFF.